This T cell receptor beta chain was documented in a study of control samples from healthy donors and cancer patients. TCRdb keeps only in-frame clones here, not all; method: immunoSEQ multiplex PCR. This sample yields about 160,000 clones, of which just over 95% are seen a single time; just over 1% belongs to the top ten. Germline loops: CDR1 SGHRS, CDR2 YFSETQ. The CDR3 spans 12 residues. V lost 4 bases and J lost 4; bases outside the gene matches: 1. The receptor comes from a woman aged 30 to 39 in good health. Sequenced: blood. V usage is TRBV5-1 and J usage is TRBJ2-7; 8 bases match TRBD1. CDR3 residues: CASSRDRYEQYF. As DNA, the CDR3 is TGCGCCAGCAGCCGGGACAGGTACGAGCAGTACTTC.